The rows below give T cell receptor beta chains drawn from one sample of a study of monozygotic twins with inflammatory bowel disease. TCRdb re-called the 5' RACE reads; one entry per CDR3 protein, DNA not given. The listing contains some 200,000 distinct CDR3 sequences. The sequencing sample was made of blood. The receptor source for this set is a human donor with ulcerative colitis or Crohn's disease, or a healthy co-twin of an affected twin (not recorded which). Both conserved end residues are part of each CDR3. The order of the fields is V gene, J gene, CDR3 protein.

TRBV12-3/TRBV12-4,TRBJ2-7,CASSSYGQGVPYEQYF
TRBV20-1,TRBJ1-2,CSAGSGYQENYGYTF
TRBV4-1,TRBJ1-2,CASRSNYGYTF
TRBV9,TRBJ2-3,CASSVGTATSTDTQYF
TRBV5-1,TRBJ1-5,CASSLVPGSNQPQHF
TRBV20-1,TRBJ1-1,CSAKTDQNTEAFF
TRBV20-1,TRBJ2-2,CSANPGGGVGGELFF
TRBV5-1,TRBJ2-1,CASSLSNSAIPNEQFF
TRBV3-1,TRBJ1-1,CASSLAGLIKNTEAFF
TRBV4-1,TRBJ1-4,CASSTRIATNEKLFF
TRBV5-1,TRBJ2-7,CASSADTTKTYEQYF
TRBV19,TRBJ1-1,CASRGQGQRLNTEAFF
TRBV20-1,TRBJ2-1,CSASGASGQLQSSNNNEQFF
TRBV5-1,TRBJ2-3,CASSLRQPTTDTQYF
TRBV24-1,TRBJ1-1,CATSDSTGMNTEAFF
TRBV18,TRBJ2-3,CASSPPPGDTQYF
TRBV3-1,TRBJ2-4,CASSQGYRAKNIQYF
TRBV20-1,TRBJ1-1,CSAPAGGVGTEAFF
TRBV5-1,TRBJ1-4,CASSLVGGTTNEKLFF
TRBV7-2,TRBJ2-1,CASSQRQRKYNEQFF
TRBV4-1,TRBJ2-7,CASSQLAASSYEQYF